One sample yielded the 31 T cell receptor beta chains listed below, sequenced in a study of a mutant IDH1 vaccine in newly diagnosed glioma. Documented time point: week 35, safety follow-up. A 20-mer mutant IDH1 peptide at 300 ug was injected subcutaneously with topical imiquimod. TCRdb's table, derived via immunoSEQ multiplex PCR, lists solely in-frame clones and lacks some. The profile shows 44,000 or so clones, around 86% of them singletons. The antigens these receptors bind are not known. Sequenced material: PBMCs, taken from a glioma patient whose treatment included an IDH1 peptide vaccine. These TCRs come from a woman in her 40s with glioma. Some clones in this sample may be carry-over from other donors' samples.

The chain couples TRBV6-6 to TRBJ2-7, with D uncertain. The germline CDR1 and CDR2 sequences are MNHNY and SVGAGI (reference sequence). This CDR3 has 14 residues. V gave up 0 bases and J gave up 1 base, with 7 bases separating them. CDR3 nucleotide sequence: TGTGCCAGCAGTTACTCCGGCGGTTCCTACGAGCAGTACTTC. Its translation: CASSYSGGSYEQYF.

The rearrangement uses TRBV4-2 and TRBJ2-7, with D unclear. V shed 1 base and J shed 6 bases, with 10 bases lying between them. The CDR3 spans 13 residues. Germline V gene lookup returns CDR1 LGHNA and CDR2 YNFKEQ. The CDR3 protein is CASSQGPEGEQYF. In nucleotides, the CDR3 is TGTGCCAGCAGCCAAGGGCCGGAAGGCGAGCAGTACTTC.

The chain joins TRBV25-1 to TRBJ1-5, with D possibly TRBD1 on 6 matching bases. The CDR3 covers 16 residues. The V gene lost 10 bases and the J gene lost 7 bases, with 26 bases spanning the gap. Germline V gene data show CDR1 as MGHDK and CDR2 as SYGVNS. Here the CDR3 reads CATSPGGGPLGQPQHF. The DNA of the CDR3 is TGTGCCACCTCTCCGGGGGGGGGCCCCCTGGGGCAGCCCCAGCATTTT.

V usage is TRBV5-1 and J usage is TRBJ2-7; 11 bases map to TRBD2. The germline V gene encodes CDR1 SGHRS and CDR2 YFSETQ. CDR3 length equals 15 residues. Unmatched junction bases numbered 8, after V lost 4 bases and J lost 5 bases. As DNA, the CDR3 is TGCGCCAGCAGCCTTAGCGGGAGGGCCGCCGACGAGCAGTACTTC. Amino acid sequence: CASSLSGRAADEQYF.

The chain recombines TRBV2 with TRBJ2-5; no clear D gene. This CDR3 comprises 11 residues. The ends were cut back, 5 bases at V and 5 bases at J, with 6 bases in the middle. The germline CDR1 and CDR2 sequences are SNHLY and FYNNEI. The CDR3 DNA reads TGTGCCAGCAGTCCGTCGGAGACCCAGTACTTC. The encoded protein is CASSPSETQYF.

The chain has TRBV19 and TRBJ1-2; maybe TRBD1 (6 bases). CDR3 length equals 15 residues. Per the germline V gene, CDR1 is LNHDA and CDR2 is SQIVND (reference sequence). The V end was cut by 2 bases, the J end by 8 bases, with 18 bases between. This chain's CDR3 is CASSIRGARFSGYTF. The DNA of the CDR3 is TGTGCCAGTAGTATAAGGGGGGCGCGATTTTCCGGCTACACCTTC.

The chain recombines TRBV19 with TRBJ1-5, with a possible D match to TRBD1 (5 bases). Trimming took off 3 bases at V and 5 bases at J, with 14 bases between the two ends. In germline, CDR1 is LNHDA, CDR2 SQIVND (reference sequence). This CDR3 has 15 amino acids. The CDR3 DNA reads TGTGCCAGTAGTATGGGGGTAGGGTCCGATCAGCCCCAGCATTTT. This sequence encodes CASSMGVGSDQPQHF.

J is TRBJ2-7 and V is TRBV11-3; 7 nucleotides line up with TRBD2. The germline V gene has CDR1 SGHNT and CDR2 YENEEA. The CDR3 is 15 amino acids. V lost 1 base and J lost 5; bases outside the gene matches: 8. CDR3 sequence reads: CASSLGGSGGNEQYF. As DNA, the CDR3 is TGTGCCAGCAGCTTAGGCGGGAGCGGAGGAAACGAGCAGTACTTC.

V and J are TRBV5-4 and TRBJ1-5; D gene ambiguous. V lost 3 bases and J 1 base, leaving 8 bases between the germline ends. The germline V gene has CDR1 SGHNT and CDR2 YYREEE (reference sequence). The CDR3 loop spans 14 amino acids. CDR3 sequence: CASSSVGSNQPQHF. The CDR3 DNA reads as TGTGCCAGCAGCTCAGTAGGGAGCAATCAGCCCCAGCATTTT.

The chain has TRBV6-5 and TRBJ1-2; a possible D gene is TRBD1 (5 bases). Germline CDR1 and CDR2: MNHEY and SVGAGI. CDR3 length equals 15 residues. With 6 bases removed from V and 7 bases from J, the gap between germline ends came to 21 bases. This CDR3 reads CASRTTGNRVGGYTF. CDR3 nucleotides: TGTGCCAGCAGGACTACAGGAAACAGAGTTGGTGGCTACACCTTC.

The CDR3, as DNA: TGTGCCAGCAGCTGGACAGTACCTAGCGCTAACGGGGAGCTGTTTTTT. Residues: CASSWTVPSANGELFF. This rearrangement joins TRBV5-6 to TRBJ2-2; D might be TRBD1 or TRBD2, each matching 6 bases. The V end was cut by 3 bases, the J end by 7 bases, with 19 bases between. The CDR3 has 16 amino acids. CDR1 and CDR2 (germline): SGHDT, YYEEEE.

This clone showed up just once. J is TRBJ2-3 and V is TRBV4-3; TRBD1 agrees at 7 bases. CDR1 is LGHNA, CDR2 YSLEER, per germline. The V segment lost 0 bases and the J segment 0 bases; nucleotides outside the gene matches: 6. The CDR3 has 17 residues. CDR3 loop: CASSQDGGQASTDTQYF. CDR3 DNA: TGCGCCAGCAGCCAAGATGGTGGACAGGCTAGCACAGATACGCAGTATTTT.

This chain uses TRBV6-5 with TRBJ1-2; D unresolved. V lost 0 bases, J lost 0 bases, and 5 bases lay in between. Germline CDR1 is MNHEY and CDR2 is SVGAGI. CDR3 length equals 14 residues. CDR3 in amino acids: CASSYSQSNYGYTF. The CDR3 DNA reads TGTGCCAGCAGTTACTCACAGTCTAACTATGGCTACACCTTC.

This clone was seen a single time. The CDR3 region is CASSFQTGHYGYTF. DNA for the CDR3: TGTGCCAGCAGCTTTCAGACAGGGCACTATGGCTACACCTTC. The chain links TRBV7-9 to TRBJ1-2, with 7 bases aligning to TRBD1. The germline V gene encodes CDR1 SEHNR and CDR2 FQNEAQ (reference sequence). This CDR3 region has 14 residues. Trimming removed 3 bases from V and 3 bases from J; junction bases left unmatched: 4.

The CDR3 DNA reads TGTGCCAGCAGCAAAGGGAGGCAGGGGAGCGAGCAGTACTTC. Translated, it gives CASSKGRQGSEQYF. V usage is TRBV21-1 and J usage is TRBJ2-7; the D call in the table, TRBD1, was not verified against the DNA. TRBV21-1 is classified as a pseudogene. The CDR3 has 14 amino acids.

V is TRBV5-1 and J is TRBJ2-7, with a weak D call TRBD1 (6 bases). V gave up 0 bases and J gave up 2 bases, with 15 bases separating them. The CDR3 covers 16 residues. Germline CDR1 and CDR2: SGHRS and YFSETQ. The CDR3 reads CASSLGQGLQTYEQYF. The DNA of the CDR3 is TGCGCCAGCAGCTTGGGGCAGGGGCTACAGACCTACGAGCAGTACTTC.

The CDR3 here is CASSAGPDTQYF. DNA for the CDR3: TGTGCCAGCTCTGCAGGCCCAGATACGCAGTATTTT. The rearrangement uses TRBV2 and TRBJ2-3; no firm D call. CDR1 is SNHLY and CDR2 is FYNNEI in the germline V gene. The CDR3 length is 12 residues. Trimming removed 8 bases at V and 4 bases at J, with 10 bases between.

This clone was picked up a small number of times. The chain combines TRBV6-5 with TRBJ1-4; the D gene is possibly TRBD1 (6 bases). CDR1 is MNHEY, CDR2 SVGAGI, per germline. Trimming shortened V by 9 bases and J by 8 bases, and 19 bases separated the two germline ends. This CDR3 has 14 amino acids. The CDR3 spells CASRPNAGTEKLFF. The DNA for the CDR3 is TGTGCCAGTCGCCCGAATGCCGGGACAGAAAAACTGTTTTTT.

V is TRBV18 and J is TRBJ1-2; no clear D gene. V was clipped by 5 bases and J by 6 bases, with 13 bases between them. CDR1 KGHSH and CDR2 LQKENI come from the germline V gene. The CDR3 has 13 residues. The CDR3 coding sequence is TGTGCCAGCTCAGCCGCCACAGCCGATGGCTACACCTTC. The encoded protein is CASSAATADGYTF. Together with reference TRBV18 and TRBJ1-2, the CDR3 gives the full variable domain: NAGVMQNPRHLVRRRGQEARLRCSPMKGHSHVYWYRQLPEEGLKFMVYLQKENIIDESGMPKERFSAEFPKEGPSILRIQQVVRGDSAAYFCASSAATADGYTFGSGTRLTVV.

The chain carries TRBV21-1 and TRBJ2-3; the table's D call TRBD2 went unverified against the DNA. TRBV21-1 is deemed a pseudogene. The CDR3 runs to 16 residues. The CDR3 loop is CASSIRLAGITDTQYF. Written as DNA, the CDR3 is TGTGCCAGCAGCATTCGACTAGCGGGGATCACAGATACGCAGTATTTT.

The J gene is TRBJ1-2, the V gene TRBV28, with D possibly TRBD1 on 6 matching bases. This CDR3 is built from 12 residues. Germline assignment: CDR1 MDHEN and CDR2 SYDVKM. V was trimmed by 3 bases and J by 8 bases, leaving 10 bases between them. The DNA for the CDR3 is TGTGCCAGCAGTTTGAAGGGGGTAGGCTACACCTTC. Translated, it gives CASSLKGVGYTF.

This rearrangement joins TRBV7-2 to TRBJ2-7, with D possibly TRBD2 on 5 matching bases. CDR1 and CDR2 from the germline V gene are SGHTA and FQGNSA. Trimming stripped 7 bases from V and 1 base from J, with 17 bases between. The CDR3 totals 15 residues. The CDR3 is CASNPTGSVSYEQYF. The CDR3 DNA reads as TGTGCCAGCAACCCGACGGGGAGTGTTTCCTACGAGCAGTACTTC.

This clone came up a few times. V gene TRBV27 combines with J gene TRBJ1-1, with TRBD1 as a possible D gene (5 bases). Germline lookup yields CDR1 MNHEY and CDR2 SMNVEV (reference sequence). The ends were cut back, 0 bases at V and 7 bases at J, with 12 bases in the middle. This CDR3 contains 14 residues. CDR3: CASSLSMVGLEAFF. The CDR3 nucleotides read TGTGCCAGCAGTTTATCTATGGTGGGGCTTGAAGCTTTCTTT.

This chain links TRBV5-1 with TRBJ1-1; possibly TRBD1 for D (5 bases). The CDR3 has 16 amino acids. Trimming took off 4 bases at V and 3 bases at J, with 19 bases between the two ends. CDR1 is SGHRS, CDR2 YFSETQ, per germline. CDR3 coding DNA: TGCGCCAGCAGCCTTGGGACCGAGGACTGGTACACTGAAGCTTTCTTT. Its translation is CASSLGTEDWYTEAFF.

The J gene is TRBJ2-5, the V gene TRBV19, with D tentatively TRBD1 or TRBD2 (5 bases each). The CDR3 loop spans 15 amino acids. Germline values: CDR1 LNHDA, CDR2 SQIVND (reference sequence). V dropped 6 bases and J dropped 2 bases, with 16 bases sitting between them. CDR3 sequence reads: CASSLRDPYQETQYF. The DNA of the CDR3 is TGTGCCAGTAGCCTCCGGGACCCCTATCAAGAGACCCAGTACTTC.

This clone was found a few times. The chain has TRBV7-2 and TRBJ1-5, with D uncertain. V lost 1 base and J 6 bases, leaving 4 bases between the germline ends. The germline V gene has CDR1 SGHTA and CDR2 FQGNSA. The CDR3 runs to 12 residues. The CDR3 coding sequence is TGTGCCAGCAGCTTAGACCTTCAGCCCCAGCATTTT. Its translation: CASSLDLQPQHF.

This chain connects TRBV7-9 to TRBJ1-2; D is undetermined. The CDR3 is 15 amino acids. V lost 5 bases to trimming and J lost 2 bases, with 15 bases between them. Per germline, CDR1 SEHNR and CDR2 FQNEAQ (reference sequence). The CDR3 here is CASSSMAQTNYGYTF. CDR3 in DNA: TGTGCCAGCAGCAGCATGGCGCAGACCAACTATGGCTACACCTTC.

This clone showed up just once. Written as DNA, the CDR3 is TGTGCCAGCAGCTTACGATACACTGAAGCTTTCTTT. The encoded protein is CASSLRYTEAFF. This chain joins TRBV5-5 and TRBJ1-1; no reliable D call. The CDR3 sequence is 12 residues long. V was cut by 2 bases and J by 3 bases, with 5 bases left in between. Germline assignment: CDR1 SGHKS and CDR2 YYEKEE (reference sequence).

This clone was seen only a few times. V and J are TRBV14 and TRBJ1-2; a possible D gene is TRBD1 (5 bases). This CDR3 region has 15 residues. Germline-derived CDR1 and CDR2 are SGHDN and FVKESK. The ends were cut back, 4 bases at V and 0 bases at J, with 12 bases in the middle. The CDR3 coding sequence is TGTGCCAGCAGCCTACTGGAGGGGACTAACTATGGCTACACCTTC. The encoded protein is CASSLLEGTNYGYTF.

The chain links TRBV6-1 to TRBJ2-2; no clear D. CDR3 length: 16 residues. V shed 2 bases and J shed 0 bases, with 10 bases lying between them. CDR1 and CDR2 (germline): MNHNS, SASEGT. CDR3 sequence: CASSELDSSNTGELFF. CDR3 sequence (DNA): TGTGCCAGCAGTGAACTAGACTCCTCGAACACCGGGGAGCTGTTTTTT.

This chain joins TRBV7-2 and TRBJ1-3; D gene unclear. The CDR3 runs 12 residues. Per germline, CDR1 SGHTA and CDR2 FQGNSA. Trimming stripped 5 bases from V and 1 base from J, with 3 bases between. CDR3 amino acids: CASSPSGNTIYF. The CDR3 bases are TGTGCCAGCAGCCCATCTGGAAACACCATATATTTT.